The next 12 T cell receptor beta chains were all read from a single sample in a study of spatial heterogeneity in lung cancer. The sample's time point: sample taken at primary tumor resection. Sequencing covered unsorted whole RNA taken from tumor, nontumor lung or frozen PBMC. From the 5' RACE reads, TCRdb called clonotypes with MiXCR, one entry per CDR3 protein. The table shows around 63,000 distinct CDR3 sequences, with approximately 8% occurring only once. Sample: PBMCs, taken at surgery. Receptors were obtained from a female donor with early-stage non-small cell lung cancer.

This clonotype was observed a few times. J is TRBJ2-3 and V is TRBV7-9; TRBD1 matches 9 bases. Per the germline V gene, CDR1 is SEHNR and CDR2 is FQNEAQ (reference sequence). The CDR3 is 15 amino acids. Unmatched junction bases numbered 5, after V lost 5 bases and J lost 2 bases. Written as DNA, the CDR3 is TGTGCCAGCAGCCCGACAGGGGGATACACAGATACGCAGTATTTT. Amino acids: CASSPTGGYTDTQYF.

This clonotype was detected a few times. The CDR3 coding sequence is TGCGCCAGCAGCCAAGCAGGGACTGAAGACGAGCAGTACTTC. It translates to CASSQAGTEDEQYF. The V call is TRBV4-1, the J call TRBJ2-7, with D perhaps matching TRBD2 (6 bases). The V end lost 1 base, the J end lost 5 bases, and 12 bases lay between the germline ends. The CDR3 has 14 amino acids. The germline gives CDR1 MGHRA, CDR2 YSYEKL.

The rearrangement links TRBV5-1 to TRBJ1-4; D might be TRBD1 (6 bases). V gave up 0 bases and J gave up 5 bases, with 8 bases separating them. Germline V CDR1 and CDR2: SGHRS, YFSETQ. This CDR3 is built from 14 residues. CDR3 sequence reads: CASSLAGQNEKLFF. The CDR3 DNA follows: TGCGCCAGCAGCTTGGCAGGACAGAATGAAAAACTGTTTTTT.

This clonotype was observed a handful of times. V and J are TRBV12-3 or TRBV12-4 and TRBJ2-3; D remains ambiguous. Trimming left V 3 bases short and J 3 bases short, with 1 base between. The CDR3 is 11 amino acids. CDR3 region: CASSFTDTQYF. CDR3 DNA sequence: TGTGCCAGCAGTTTTACAGATACGCAGTATTTT.

Only a few counts were recorded for this clonotype. The rearrangement links TRBV24-1 to TRBJ2-2; 7 bases align to TRBD1. With V trimmed by 2 bases and J by 1 base, 3 bases remained unmatched. CDR1 is KGHDR and CDR2 is SFDVKD in the germline V gene. This CDR3 spans 16 amino acids. The DNA of the CDR3 is TGTGCCACCAGTGATTGGACAGGCCTGAACACCGGGGAGCTGTTTTTT. Amino acids: CATSDWTGLNTGELFF.

This clonotype was detected ten times or more. The chain employs TRBV5-6 and TRBJ2-7; D may be TRBD1 (6 bases). Trimming pared 4 bases from V and 0 bases from J, leaving 11 bases between. The CDR3 contains 14 residues. The germline V gene has CDR1 SGHDT and CDR2 YYEEEE. For the CDR3, the DNA is TGTGCCAGCAGCACGGGGACAAACTCCTACGAGCAGTACTTC. It translates to CASSTGTNSYEQYF. Combining the CDR3 with reference TRBV5-6 and TRBJ2-7 gives the whole variable domain DAGVTQSPTHLIKTRGQQVTLRCSPKSGHDTVSWYQQALGQGPQFIFQYYEEEERQRGNFPDRFSGHQFPNYSSELNVNALLLGDSALYLCASSTGTNSYEQYFGPGTRLTVT.

This clonotype was seen ten or more times. The V call is TRBV2, the J call TRBJ1-2; 8 bases are a match to TRBD1. Germline loops: CDR1 SNHLY, CDR2 FYNNEI. CDR3 length equals 14 residues. Trimming cost V 5 bases and J 6 bases; bases outside gene matches: 8. The CDR3 DNA reads as TGTGCCAGCAGTCCCTCCGGACAGGGACATGGCTACACCTTC. Translating it yields CASSPSGQGHGYTF.

This clonotype was found a few times. The chain links TRBV28 to TRBJ2-7; tentative D call: TRBD1 (5 bases). The germline gives CDR1 MDHEN, CDR2 SYDVKM. V gave up 6 bases and J gave up 7 bases, with 13 bases separating them. This CDR3 contains 12 residues. The DNA for the CDR3 is TGTGCCAGCAGAGAAGGGGTCGGTGAGCAGTACGTC. Translated: CASREGVGEQYV.

This clonotype was observed at least ten times. This chain connects TRBV19 to TRBJ2-2, with 10 bases that match TRBD2. The V and J ends lost 5 bases and 2 bases, in that order; junction bases with no gene match: 5. The V gene's germline CDR1 is LNHDA and CDR2 SQIVND (reference sequence). This CDR3 is built from 16 residues. CDR3 in DNA: TGTGCCAGTAGTCCCAGCGGGAGGGCCAACACCGGGGAGCTGTTTTTT. It translates to CASSPSGRANTGELFF.

In this sample, this clonotype turned up a few times. The chain uses TRBV7-2 and TRBJ1-2, with 7 positions matching TRBD1. Germline lookup yields CDR1 SGHTA and CDR2 FQGNSA. The junction had 9 bases not matched to a gene; V was cut back by 0 bases and J by 8 bases. This CDR3 is 15 amino acids long. The CDR3 is CASSLASQGVLGYTF. The CDR3 DNA reads as TGTGCCAGCAGCTTAGCATCGCAGGGGGTTTTGGGCTACACCTTC. Together with reference TRBV7-2 and TRBJ1-2, the CDR3 gives the full variable domain: GAGVSQSPSNKVTEKGKDVELRCDPISGHTALYWYRQSLGQGLEFLIYFQGNSAPDKSGLPSDRFSAERTGGSVSTLTIQRTQQEDSAVYLCASSLASQGVLGYTFGSGTRLTVV.

This clonotype is large within its sample. The CDR3 nucleotides are TGTGCCAGCAGTTCTCCCCGAGCCGAGACCCAGTACTTC. This codes for CASSSPRAETQYF. The chain combines TRBV28 with TRBJ2-5; no definite D call. The CDR3 is 13 amino acids. V lost 4 bases and J 5 bases, leaving 11 bases between the germline ends. Germline V gene lookup returns CDR1 MDHEN and CDR2 SYDVKM. Full variable domain (missing parts from reference TRBV28 and TRBJ2-5): DVKVTQSSRYLVKRTGEKVFLECVQDMDHENMFWYRQDPGLGLRLIYFSYDVKMKEKGDIPEGYSVSREKKERFSLILESASTNQTSMYLCASSSPRAETQYFGPGTRLLVL.

This clonotype was counted ten times or more. This chain joins TRBV3-1 and TRBJ1-2; 9 bases fit TRBD1. Germline V gene lookup returns CDR1 LGHDT and CDR2 YNNKEL (reference sequence). The length of the CDR3 is 13 residues. The trim removed 3 bases at V and 8 bases at J, leaving 4 bases unmatched. The CDR3 DNA is TGTGCCAGCAGCCATCGGACAGGGGACGGCTACACCTTC. The encoded protein is CASSHRTGDGYTF.